A single sample gave rise to the 27 T cell receptor beta chains below, sequenced in a study of vaccination effects on CD4 cells after COVID-19. The antigens these receptors bind are not known. Pools of viral peptides were used by the ViraFEST assay to expand antigen-specific CD4+ T cells ahead of sequencing. The culture ran for 10 days before CD4+ T cells were isolated. Participants received two doses of either the BNT162b2 or mRNA-1273 vaccine. Method: immunoSEQ multiplex PCR; TCRdb's copy keeps in-frame clones and lacks some. The sample records roughly 59,000 clones, about 78% being singletons. The source was CD4+ T cells from PBMCs cultured with HCoV-OC43 spike peptides, collected after COVID-19 vaccination. Noted subset: HCoV-OC43 spike overlapping peptide pool stimulation. The receptors here all came from a human donor who received a COVID-19 vaccine.

V and J are TRBV6-6 and TRBJ1-2; perhaps TRBD1 as D (5 bases). This CDR3 has 14 amino acids. Looked up from germline, CDR1 is MNHNY and CDR2 is SVGAGI (reference sequence). Trimming removed 7 bases at V and 6 bases at J, with 18 bases between. The CDR3 DNA is TGTGCCAGCACCTCCACAGCACAGGTGGATGGCTACACCTTC. It translates to CASTSTAQVDGYTF.

The chain couples TRBV12-3 or TRBV12-4 to TRBJ1-5; the D is unclear. The ends were cut back, 6 bases at V and 3 bases at J, with 6 bases in the middle. This CDR3 spans 12 amino acids. Written as DNA, the CDR3 is TGTGCCAGCAGGCTCCTCAATCAGCCCCAGCATTTT. Translating it yields CASRLLNQPQHF.

The chain has TRBV5-8 and TRBJ2-1, with 9 bases aligning to TRBD2. CDR1 is SGHTS, CDR2 YDEGEE, per germline. There are 15 residues in the CDR3. V lost 0 bases and J lost 8; bases outside the gene matches: 6. This CDR3 is CASSLEAGGGYEQFF. The CDR3 DNA follows: TGTGCCAGCAGCTTGGAGGCGGGAGGGGGCTATGAGCAGTTCTTC.

The chain carries TRBV19 and TRBJ2-3, with 7 nucleotides matching TRBD2. The germline V gene has CDR1 LNHDA and CDR2 SQIVND (reference sequence). The CDR3 consists of 15 residues. V gave up 7 bases and J gave up 0 bases; unmatched junction bases: 7. The CDR3 reads CASTLGGVSTDTQYF. Written as DNA, the CDR3 is TGTGCCAGTACCTTGGGGGGGGTAAGCACAGATACGCAGTATTTT. Filled out from reference TRBV19 and TRBJ2-3, the complete variable domain reads DGGITQSPKYLFRKEGQNVTLSCEQNLNHDAMYWYRQDPGQGLRLIYYSQIVNDFQKGDIAEGYSVSREKKESFPLTVTSAQKNPTAFYLCASTLGGVSTDTQYFGPGTRLTVL.

The chain uses TRBV7-9 and TRBJ2-1; 9 bases are a match to TRBD2. V was pared by 5 bases and J by 5 bases, with 7 bases of the junction left unmatched. Germline-derived CDR1 and CDR2 are SEHNR and FQNEAQ (reference sequence). The CDR3 has 15 residues. CDR3 sequence: CASSPGTSTNNEQFF. CDR3 DNA sequence: TGTGCCAGCAGCCCGGGGACTAGCACCAACAATGAGCAGTTCTTC.

The rearrangement joins TRBV9 to TRBJ2-3; D may be TRBD1 (6 bases). Germline loops: CDR1 SGDLS, CDR2 YYNGEE. Deletions cut 0 bases from V and 4 bases from J, with 12 bases between. CDR3 length: 15 amino acids. The CDR3: CASSVVGGTADTQYF. The CDR3 DNA reads TGTGCCAGCAGCGTAGTAGGGGGAACAGCAGATACGCAGTATTTT.

Within the sample, this clone is medium-sized. The chain has TRBV7-2 and TRBJ2-2, with D possibly being TRBD1 or TRBD2 (5 bases each). CDR3 length: 17 residues. In germline, CDR1 is SGHTA, CDR2 FQGNSA. The V gene lost 0 bases and the J gene lost 6 bases, with 17 bases spanning the gap. For the CDR3, the DNA is TGTGCCAGCAGCTTAGCGCGGTGGGACGCCGTAGCCGGGGAGCTGTTTTTT. Translation: CASSLARWDAVAGELFF.

This chain connects TRBV5-1 to TRBJ2-1; D gene unclear. The CDR3 is 14 amino acids. Germline V gene lookup returns CDR1 SGHRS and CDR2 YFSETQ. Trimming cost V 4 bases and J 8 bases, with 16 bases left between them. CDR3: CASSQVASRDEQFF. CDR3 coding DNA: TGCGCCAGCAGCCAGGTTGCTAGTCGGGATGAGCAGTTCTTC.

The rearrangement uses TRBV10-3 and TRBJ2-3, with a possible D match to TRBD1 (5 bases). Trimming took 3 bases from V and 9 from J, leaving 16 bases between them. CDR1 and CDR2 (germline): ENHRY, SYGVKD. The CDR3 is made up of 14 amino acids. CDR3 in amino acids: CAISEGVTGETQYF. Written as DNA, the CDR3 is TGTGCCATCAGTGAAGGGGTTACAGGAGAGACGCAGTATTTT.

The chain joins TRBV10-2 to TRBJ2-5; the D is unclear. The germline V gene encodes CDR1 WSHSY and CDR2 SAAADI. Deletions cut 0 bases from V and 2 bases from J, with 13 bases between. The CDR3 runs to 16 residues. Here the CDR3 reads CASSESKVQMQETQYF. In DNA, the CDR3 is TGCGCCAGCAGTGAGTCCAAGGTACAAATGCAAGAGACCCAGTACTTC.

In the case of this clone: One end of the junction does not line up with germline, which may come from a read error. This same CDR3 is encoded by further DNA sequences in the sample. This chain joins TRBV19 and TRBJ1-4; D is unresolved. CDR3 length equals 16 residues. The germline V gene encodes CDR1 LNHDA and CDR2 SQIVND (reference sequence). DNA for the CDR3: TGTGCTAGTAGTACGAGGGCGGGGAGTCGAAAGGAAAAACTGTTTTTT. Encoded protein: CASSTRAGSRKEKLFF.

V is TRBV6-1 and J is TRBJ2-7; D gene uncertain. V was pared by 0 bases and J by 3 bases, with 12 bases between. This CDR3 is 15 amino acids long. Germline V gene lookup returns CDR1 MNHNS and CDR2 SASEGT. The CDR3 spells CASSEAGLGVYEQYV. In DNA, the CDR3 is TGTGCCAGCAGTGAAGCGGGGTTGGGCGTCTACGAGCAGTACGTC.

The V and J genes are TRBV29-1 and TRBJ1-3; D is uncertain. The CDR3 loop spans 13 amino acids. CDR1 and CDR2 (germline): SQVTM, ANQGSEA. The ends were cut back, 2 bases at V and 1 base at J, with 6 bases in the middle. As DNA, the CDR3 is TGCAGCGTTGAAAAGGGATCTGGAAACACCATATATTTT. Its translation is CSVEKGSGNTIYF. Together with reference TRBV29-1 and TRBJ1-3, the CDR3 gives the full variable domain: SAVISQKPSRDICQRGTSLTIQCQVDSQVTMMFWYRQQPGQSLTLIATANQGSEATYESGFVIDKFPISRPNLTFSTLTVSNMSPEDSSIYLCSVEKGSGNTIYFGEGSWLTVV.

V gene TRBV3-1 (or the pseudogene TRBV3-2) combines with J gene TRBJ2-7; no clear D. V dropped 2 bases and J dropped 0 bases, with 8 bases sitting between them. This CDR3 contains 14 residues. Germline loops: CDR1 LGHDT, CDR2 YNNKEL (reference sequence). The CDR3 sequence: CASSQRLSSYEQYV. For the CDR3, the DNA is TGTGCCAGCAGCCAACGTTTGAGCTCCTACGAGCAGTACGTC.

This clone was detected a few times. The chain joins TRBV20-1 to TRBJ2-7, with D unresolved. Trimming removed 7 bases from V and 7 bases from J, with 11 bases in between. Germline values: CDR1 DFQATT, CDR2 SNEGSKA (reference sequence). This CDR3 has 10 residues. The CDR3 protein is CSGTRFEQYV. In nucleotides, the CDR3 is TGCAGTGGAACGCGGTTTGAGCAGTACGTC.

The sample holds one count of this clone. The rearrangement uses TRBV7-2 and TRBJ2-5; 7 bases are a match to TRBD2. Germline V CDR1 and CDR2: SGHTA, FQGNSA. After removal of 5 bases from V and 0 bases from J, the junction contained 3 bases not matched to a gene. The CDR3 runs to 14 residues. In DNA form, the CDR3 reads TGTGCCAGCAGCGGGGGGGGGTACCAAGAGACCCAGTACTTC. Translating it yields CASSGGGYQETQYF.

The chain is built from TRBV28 and TRBJ2-4, with 7 bases lining up with TRBD2. Germline CDR1 and CDR2: MDHEN and SYDVKM. J lost 8 bases, V lost 5 bases, and 6 bases had no gene match. The CDR3 is 13 residues long. The CDR3 region is CASSGGVRYIQYF. CDR3 bases: TGTGCCAGCAGTGGGGGGGTGAGGTACATTCAGTACTTC.

CDR3 nucleotides: TGTGCCAGCAGCTTAGATGGGGGCTCCTACAATGAGCAGTTCTTC. As protein: CASSLDGGSYNEQFF. The genes are TRBV7-2 and TRBJ2-1; D assignment may be TRBD1 or TRBD2 (5 bases each). The CDR3 length is 15 residues. V lost 1 base and J lost 0, with 7 bases in between. Looked up from germline, CDR1 is SGHTA and CDR2 is FQGNSA.

This chain connects TRBV10-3 to TRBJ1-1; the D gene is possibly TRBD1 (5 bases). Trimming pared 2 bases from V and 1 base from J, leaving 8 bases between. The CDR3 has 14 amino acids. Germline CDR1 is ENHRY and CDR2 is SYGVKD. The CDR3 here is CAISEKGSNTEAFF. DNA of the CDR3: TGTGCCATCAGTGAGAAGGGGTCGAACACTGAAGCTTTCTTT.

The J gene is TRBJ2-7, the V gene TRBV18; 7 bases align to TRBD1. The germline V gene has CDR1 KGHSH and CDR2 LQKENI. This CDR3 is built from 14 residues. The trim removed 4 bases at V and 4 bases at J, leaving 7 bases unmatched. The DNA for the CDR3 is TGTGCCAGCTCACAAGCAGAGGGGGCTTACGAGCAGTACGTC. Protein product: CASSQAEGAYEQYV.

The chain links TRBV7-9 to TRBJ2-7; 7 bases line up with TRBD2. The CDR3 runs 15 residues. The V segment lost 3 bases and the J segment 2 bases; nucleotides outside the gene matches: 7. Germline loops: CDR1 SEHNR, CDR2 FQNEAQ (reference sequence). The CDR3 coding sequence is TGTGCCAGCAGCTTGGGGGACTACCGTACCTACGAGCAGTACGTC. It codes for CASSLGDYRTYEQYV.

Only a few counts were recorded for this clone. The chain employs TRBV5-1 and TRBJ1-6; TRBD1 matches 7 bases. With 4 bases clipped from V and 10 bases from J, the junction kept 8 bases outside the gene matches. Germline lookup yields CDR1 SGHRS and CDR2 YFSETQ. CDR3 size: 14 residues. The CDR3 region has the DNA TGCGCCAGCAGCCCGGGACAGCTAGAATCACCCCTCCACTTT. Amino acid sequence: CASSPGQLESPLHF.

J is TRBJ2-3 and V is TRBV12-3 or TRBV12-4; D is uncertain. Trimming left V 6 bases short and J 2 bases short, with 6 bases between. The CDR3 extends over 12 amino acids. In DNA form, the CDR3 reads TGTGCCAGCAGACCGACCACAGATACGCAGTATTTT. Protein product: CASRPTTDTQYF.

Here the CDR3 DNA reads TGTGCCAGCAGCCAAGCTGCCGGCGTCTCTGGAAACACCATATATTTT. This codes for CASSQAAGVSGNTIYF. This sequence joins TRBV4-2 and TRBJ1-3; D gene unclear. V lost 1 base and J 0 bases, leaving 10 bases between the germline ends. The CDR3 extends over 16 amino acids. Germline V gene sequence: CDR1 LGHNA, CDR2 YNFKEQ.

The chain links TRBV25-1 to TRBJ2-5; 8 nucleotides match TRBD2. There are 14 residues in the CDR3. Losses at the gene ends were 7 bases for V and 5 bases for J; bases not matched to a gene: 9. Germline V gene lookup returns CDR1 MGHDK and CDR2 SYGVNS. The DNA for the CDR3 is TGTGCCAGCACTCCCCGGGGGGGAGGGGAGACCCAGTACTTC. It is translated as CASTPRGGGETQYF.

The chain is built from TRBV6-5 and TRBJ2-7; a possible D gene is TRBD2 (6 bases). Between the trimmed V and J ends, which lost 6 bases and 4 bases, there was a span of 19 bases. CDR1 is MNHEY, CDR2 SVGAGI, per germline. The CDR3 consists of 15 residues. Written as DNA, the CDR3 is TGTGCCAGCAGGAAAAGGACGGGGGATCTGTACGAGCAGTACGTC. Protein product: CASRKRTGDLYEQYV.

The rearrangement uses TRBV5-1 and TRBJ1-1, with 11 bases aligning to TRBD1. The CDR3 runs 15 residues. Losses at the gene ends were 0 bases for V and 7 bases for J; bases not matched to a gene: 5. Germline V gives CDR1 SGHRS, CDR2 YFSETQ. CDR3 sequence (DNA): TGCGCCAGCAGCTTGGGGGGGACAGGGGGGAATGAAGCTTTCTTT. It encodes CASSLGGTGGNEAFF. Based on the CDR3 plus reference TRBV5-1 and TRBJ1-1, the full variable domain is KAGVTQTPRYLIKTRGQQVTLSCSPISGHRSVSWYQQTPGQGLQFLFEYFSETQRNKGNFPGRFSGRQFSNSRSEMNVSTLELGDSALYLCASSLGGTGGNEAFFGQGTRLTVV.